These 10 T cell receptor beta chains originate from one sample sequenced in a study of blood T cell repertoires in COVID-19. Produced via immunoSEQ multiplex PCR; TCRdb's table is partial and in-frame only. The sample lists fewer than 250,000 clones; about 80% were seen once. The specimen sequenced was peripheral blood. These receptor sequences come from a woman aged 45-59 years with acute or convalescent COVID-19.

The chain carries TRBV12-5 and TRBJ2-7; 9 nucleotides line up with TRBD1. CDR1 and CDR2 (germline): LGHNT, FRNRAP. The CDR3 totals 16 residues. V was pared by 3 bases and J by 3 bases, with 9 bases of the junction left unmatched. Here the CDR3 reads CASGFDSGQGNYEQYF. The CDR3 DNA follows: TGTGCTAGTGGTTTCGACTCGGGACAGGGAAACTACGAGCAGTACTTC.

The chain combines TRBV7-3 with TRBJ1-1; D is uncertain. The CDR3 covers 13 residues. CDR1 and CDR2 from the germline V gene are SGHTA and FQGTGA. The V end lost 6 bases, the J end lost 3 bases, and 11 bases lay between the germline ends. The CDR3 reads CASSRTRDTEAFF. The CDR3 DNA follows: TGTGCCAGCAGTCGTACACGGGACACTGAAGCTTTCTTT. Full variable domain (outside the CDR3, taken from reference TRBV7-3 and TRBJ1-1): GAGVSQTPSNKVTEKGKYVELRCDPISGHTALYWYRQSLGQGPEFLIYFQGTGAADDSGLPNDRFFAVRPEGSVSTLKIQRTERGDSAVYLCASSRTRDTEAFFGQGTRLTVV.

The chain uses TRBV7-8 and TRBJ2-3; tentative D call: TRBD1 (6 bases). The V and J ends lost 5 bases and 1 base respectively, with 7 bases between them. This CDR3 comprises 13 residues. Germline V CDR1 and CDR2: SGHVS, FQNEAQ. In DNA form, the CDR3 reads TGTGCCAGCAGCCCAGGGGGCACAGATACGCAGTATTTT. This encodes CASSPGGTDTQYF. Based on the CDR3 plus reference TRBV7-8 and TRBJ2-3, the full variable domain is GAGVSQSPRYKVAKRGQDVALRCDPISGHVSLFWYQQALGQGPEFLTYFQNEAQLDKSGLPSDRFFAERPEGSVSTLKIQRTQQEDSAVYLCASSPGGTDTQYFGPGTRLTVL.

The chain joins TRBV29-1 to TRBJ2-5; D perhaps matches TRBD1 (5 bases). From germline, CDR1 is SQVTM and CDR2 ANQGSEA. The CDR3 has 13 residues. V lost 5 bases and J lost 4, with 14 bases in between. The CDR3 coding sequence is TGCAGCGTTAACCAGGCAGGGTTAGAGACCCAGTACTTC. It yields the protein CSVNQAGLETQYF.

This chain connects TRBV7-8 to TRBJ1-6; D perhaps matches TRBD1 (6 bases). Germline V gene sequence: CDR1 SGHVS, CDR2 FQNEAQ. The CDR3 covers 16 residues. Trimming removed 3 bases from V and 7 bases from J, with 16 bases in between. As DNA, the CDR3 is TGTGCCAGCAGCTTTGGACAGAAAACCCGGAATTCACCCCTCCACTTT. Translation: CASSFGQKTRNSPLHF.

This clone was picked up a small number of times. The chain joins TRBV10-2 to TRBJ2-7; 10 bases align to TRBD1. Germline CDR1 reads WSHSY; CDR2 reads SAAADI. V gave up 6 bases and J gave up 4 bases; unmatched junction bases: 6. The CDR3 sequence is 14 residues long. CDR3 loop: CASSSGQGRYEQYF. CDR3 sequence (DNA): TGCGCCAGCAGCTCGGGACAGGGGCGGTACGAGCAGTACTTC.

In regard to this clone: A much larger clone lies a single base off, so this may be a read error. The CDR3 region is CASSSLAGNTDTQYF. CDR3 DNA sequence: TGTGCCAGCAGCTCCTTAGCGGGGAACACAGATACGCAGTATTTT. The rearrangement links TRBV7-2 to TRBJ2-3; 8 bases align to TRBD2. Germline lookup yields CDR1 SGHTA and CDR2 FQGNSA. With V trimmed by 4 bases and J by 2 bases, 5 bases remained unmatched. CDR3 size: 15 residues.

The chain couples TRBV5-4 to TRBJ2-7; 9 nucleotides agree with TRBD1. J lost 2 bases, V lost 3 bases, and 6 bases had no gene match. The CDR3 has 15 residues. From germline, CDR1 is SGHNT and CDR2 YYREEE (reference sequence). This CDR3 reads CASSSRTGVTYEQYF. CDR3 DNA: TGTGCCAGCAGCTCCAGGACAGGGGTTACCTACGAGCAGTACTTC.

The chain carries TRBV30 and TRBJ1-4, with D possibly TRBD1 on 5 matching bases. This CDR3 spans 15 amino acids. Germline CDR1 GTSNPN, CDR2 SVGIG (reference sequence). V gave up 2 bases and J gave up 7 bases, with 17 bases separating them. CDR3 bases: TGTGCCTGGAGTCGAAAACGGGGGGGATCTGAAAAACTGTTTTTT. This sequence encodes CAWSRKRGGSEKLFF. The full variable domain, completed using reference TRBV30 and TRBJ1-4, is SQTIHQWPATLVQPVGSPLSLECTVEGTSNPNLYWYRQAAGRGLQLLFYSVGIGQISSEVPQNLSASRPQDRQFILSSKKLLLSDSGFYLCAWSRKRGGSEKLFFGSGTQLSVL.

This clone was picked up a small number of times. DNA of the CDR3: TGCGCCAGCAGCTTGGGAGGGTCAGGTTGGCGCAATGAGCAGTTCTTC. Translation: CASSLGGSGWRNEQFF. The V and J genes are TRBV5-1 and TRBJ2-1; maybe TRBD2 (5 bases). CDR1 SGHRS and CDR2 YFSETQ come from the germline V gene. The germline V and J ends were trimmed by 0 bases and 6 bases, with 16 bases remaining between them. This CDR3 contains 16 residues.